Given below is one T cell receptor beta chain in context. Its antigen remains unidentified. These data are taken from a study of T cells expressing NK-cell markers. Study context: Repertoire data for TCR beta were derived from sorted T cells (CD3+CD56+NKG2C+, CD3+CD56+NKG2C- and CD3+CD56-NKG2C+). Eight donors were sequenced, seven testing HCMV-seropositive and one testing seronegative.

The authors made TCR beta cDNA libraries by 5'RACE template switching. This switching added a universal primer site and UMIs. TCRdb reprocessed the 5' RACE reads and keeps a single row for each CDR3 protein, giving no DNA. The listing records about 260,000 distinct CDR3 sequences. Germline CDR1 is SGHTA and CDR2 is FQGNSA. The CDR3 sequence is 14 residues long. Study results and caveats: Among several donors, these clonotypes also ranked first in the CD3+CD56-NKG2C+ fraction.

Sample: blood T cells: a sorted CD56 or NKG2C T cell subset, CD4+ or CD8+ T cells, or bulk PBMC T cells (not recorded which). The sequence was obtained from a woman between 18 and 70 years old in good health. This sequence joins TRBV7-2 and TRBJ2-5; TCRdb outputs TRBD1, but without DNA this stays unchecked. The CDR3: CASSLDPGMETQYF.